Below, 7 T cell receptor beta chains from the same sample are listed, as sequenced in a study of CD8+ T cells in alopecia areata. Treatment meaning: oral pan-JAK inhibitor, 5-10 mg twice daily. Extracted RNA was reverse transcribed into cDNA, the sequencing template. The repertoire was sequenced with immunoSEQ multiplex PCR; TCRdb's copy has only in-frame clones and lacks some. The sample yields 180,000 or so clones, approximately 49% seen once. The sequenced sample was CD8+ T cells sorted from blood, obtained at week 52, from a patient treated with tofacitinib. These receptors were obtained from a human donor with alopecia areata.

This chain links TRBV2 with TRBJ1-5; tentatively, D is TRBD1 (5 bases). With 6 bases removed from V and 9 bases from J, the gap between germline ends came to 24 bases. From germline, CDR1 is SNHLY and CDR2 FYNNEI. CDR3 length: 16 amino acids. CDR3 nucleotides: TGTGCCAGCAGCCGAGGTTCGAAGGGGTCTTTAACGCCCCAGCATTTT. This sequence encodes CASSRGSKGSLTPQHF.

V is TRBV2 and J is TRBJ2-7; 7 nucleotides line up with TRBD1. The CDR3 sequence is 12 residues long. V lost 8 bases, J lost 2 bases, and 3 bases stayed unmatched. Germline V CDR1 and CDR2: SNHLY, FYNNEI. CDR3 DNA sequence: TGTGCCAGCCTGACAGGGACCTACGAGCAGTACTTC. Translating it yields CASLTGTYEQYF.

This clone occurred a few times. In DNA form, the CDR3 reads TGTGCCAGCAGTTTATCAGCGGGGGGCACAGATACGCAGTATTTT. This sequence encodes CASSLSAGGTDTQYF. The V and J genes are TRBV27 and TRBJ2-3, with 8 bases lining up with TRBD2. Germline V gene sequence: CDR1 MNHEY, CDR2 SMNVEV (reference sequence). The V gene end was trimmed by 0 bases and the J gene end by 1 base; junction bases not matched to a gene: 0. CDR3 length equals 15 residues.

The chain employs TRBV20-1 and TRBJ2-1; no clear D. The V end was cut by 0 bases, the J end by 8 bases, with 2 bases between. Germline V gives CDR1 DFQATT, CDR2 SNEGSKA (reference sequence). CDR3 length: 10 amino acids. The CDR3 protein is CSARDYEQFF. In DNA, the CDR3 is TGCAGTGCTAGAGATTATGAGCAGTTCTTC.

V gene TRBV27 combines with J gene TRBJ2-3, with 11 nucleotides matching TRBD2. The CDR3 spans 14 residues. V was pared by 7 bases and J by 5 bases, with 5 bases of the junction left unmatched. The germline CDR1 and CDR2 sequences are MNHEY and SMNVEV (reference sequence). The DNA of the CDR3 is TGTGCCAGCACTACTAGCGGGGGTGGAGATACGCAGTATTTT. Protein product: CASTTSGGGDTQYF.

This clone appeared once. The chain uses TRBV6-5 and TRBJ2-7; unclear D gene. Germline assignment: CDR1 MNHEY and CDR2 SVGAGI. V dropped 2 bases and J dropped 7 bases, with 9 bases sitting between them. The CDR3 extends over 12 amino acids. CDR3 sequence: CASSYPTGEQYF. The CDR3 DNA reads TGTGCCAGCAGTTACCCAACCGGGGAGCAGTACTTC.

Regarding this clone: This sample also contains other DNA sequences that code for the same CDR3. This chain's CDR3 is CASSYSGTGGYEQYF. CDR3 in DNA: TGTGCCAGCAGTTACTCCGGGACAGGGGGCTACGAGCAGTACTTC. This rearrangement joins TRBV6-5 to TRBJ2-7; 11 bases agree with TRBD1. Germline CDR1 MNHEY, CDR2 SVGAGI. V lost 0 bases, J lost 3 bases, and 1 base stayed unmatched. The CDR3 totals 15 residues.